This TCR beta chain was sequenced for a study of blood T cell repertoires in COVID-19. Assay used: immunoSEQ multiplex PCR; TCRdb lists only in-frame clones, some missing. The data show about 190,000 clones, less than 85% seen once. The germline V gene encodes CDR1 MNHNY and CDR2 SVGAGI (reference sequence). V shed 7 bases and J shed 2 bases, with 15 bases lying between them. The CDR3 has 16 amino acids. This TCR was sampled from a woman over 75 with active or convalescent COVID-19. The sample comprised peripheral blood. V usage is TRBV6-6 and J usage is TRBJ2-6, with TRBD1 as a possible D gene (6 bases). The CDR3 loop is CASTPKGGAGANVLTF. The DNA for the CDR3 is TGTGCCAGCACTCCAAAAGGGGGTGCTGGGGCCAACGTCCTGACTTTC.